This T cell receptor (beta chain) was found in a study of OX40 agonist ivuxolimab in advanced cancers. For this clone: A much more abundant neighbour one base away suggests this may be a read error.

This table comes from immunoSEQ multiplex PCR, and its TCRdb copy is limited to in-frame clones, with some not included. The profile shows approximately 69,000 clones, about three quarters of them singletons. This receptor was identified in an adult with an advanced solid tumor such as melanoma, head and neck, liver or kidney cancer. Source: CD4+ or CD8+ T cells sorted from blood, taken in a trial of the OX40 agonist ivuxolimab.

The DNA for the CDR3 is TGTGCCAGCAGCCCGGGACAGGGGGCCTACGAGCAGTACTTC. It yields the protein CASSPGQGAYEQYF. The chain joins TRBV7-9 to TRBJ2-7; 11 nucleotides line up with TRBD1. CDR1 is SEHNR and CDR2 is FQNEAQ in the germline V gene (reference sequence). V was clipped by 5 bases and J by 2 bases; unmatched bases: 2. The CDR3 is made up of 14 amino acids.